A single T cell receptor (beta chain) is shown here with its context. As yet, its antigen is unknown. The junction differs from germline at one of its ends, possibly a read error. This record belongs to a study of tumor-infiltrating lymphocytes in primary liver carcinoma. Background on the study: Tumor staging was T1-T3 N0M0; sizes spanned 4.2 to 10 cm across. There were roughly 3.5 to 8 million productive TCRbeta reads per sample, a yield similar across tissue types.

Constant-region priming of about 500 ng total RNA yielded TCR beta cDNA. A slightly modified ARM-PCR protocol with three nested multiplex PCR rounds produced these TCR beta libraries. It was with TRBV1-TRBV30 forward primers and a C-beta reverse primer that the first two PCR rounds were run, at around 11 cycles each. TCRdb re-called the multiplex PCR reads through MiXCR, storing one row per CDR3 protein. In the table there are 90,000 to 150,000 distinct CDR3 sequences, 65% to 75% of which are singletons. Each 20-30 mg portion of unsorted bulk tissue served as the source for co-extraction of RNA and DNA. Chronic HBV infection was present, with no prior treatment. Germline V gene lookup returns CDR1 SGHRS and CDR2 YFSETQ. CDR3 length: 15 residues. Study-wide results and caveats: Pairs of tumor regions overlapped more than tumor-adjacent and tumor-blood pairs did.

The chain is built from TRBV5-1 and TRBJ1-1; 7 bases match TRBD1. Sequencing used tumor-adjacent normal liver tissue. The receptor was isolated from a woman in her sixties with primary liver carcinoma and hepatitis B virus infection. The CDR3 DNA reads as TGCGCTAGCAGCTCCGGACAGGCTGCGACCCTCCTGGCTTTCTTT. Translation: CASSSGQAATLLAFF.